These 13 T cell receptor beta chains were sequenced from one sample in a study of T-cell reconstitution after alpha-beta-depleted transplantation in children. Using unique molecular identifiers, the investigators prepared the TCRbeta library. One entry per CDR3 protein, called by TCRdb with MiXCR from the PCR reads. The profile covers fewer than 550,000 distinct CDR3 sequences, with around 16% appearing a single time and less than 30% taken by the ten largest. The sample in question was PBMCs, mostly from graft donor cells, obtained 360 days after TCRalphabeta/CD19-depleted stem cell transplant. The receptor source for this set is a boy in the first two years of life who had a stem cell transplant for Wiskott-Aldrich syndrome, so the T cells may come from the graft donor.

This clonotype was seen only a few times. The genes are TRBV20-1 and TRBJ2-3; 14 bases map to TRBD2. The CDR3 extends over 15 amino acids. Germline-derived CDR1 and CDR2 are DFQATT and SNEGSKA (reference sequence). J gave up 6 bases and V 6 bases, and 8 bases lay outside the gene matches. CDR3 protein: CSANGLAGGRDTQYF. For the CDR3, the DNA is TGCAGTGCAAACGGACTAGCGGGAGGCAGGGATACGCAGTATTTT.

The chain has TRBV5-1 and TRBJ2-2, with D perhaps matching TRBD1 or TRBD2 (5 bases each). V was trimmed by 0 bases and J by 0 bases, leaving 12 bases between them. Germline V gene sequence: CDR1 SGHRS, CDR2 YFSETQ. The CDR3 runs to 17 residues. This CDR3 reads CASSLEGRGANTGELFF. For the CDR3, the DNA is TGCGCCAGCAGCTTGGAAGGCCGGGGCGCGAACACCGGGGAGCTGTTTTTT.

This chain links TRBV6-2 or TRBV6-3 with TRBJ2-1; D remains ambiguous. This CDR3 spans 14 amino acids. Germline CDR1 and CDR2: MNHEY and SVGEGT. The V gene lost 4 bases and the J gene lost 4 bases, with 11 bases spanning the gap. The CDR3 DNA sequence: TGTGCCAGCAGTTCGCTCTTGCGGTACAATGAGCAGTTCTTC. It specifies CASSSLLRYNEQFF.

The rearrangement joins TRBV12-3 or TRBV12-4 to TRBJ2-7, with 10 bases that match TRBD2. CDR3 length: 16 amino acids. V lost 4 bases to trimming and J lost 0 bases; unmatched junction nucleotides: 6. DNA of the CDR3: TGTGCCAGCAGTTGGGTAGCGGGAGGCTACTCCTACGAGCAGTACTTC. Protein: CASSWVAGGYSYEQYF.

This chain joins TRBV18 and TRBJ2-3; D possibly corresponds to TRBD1 (5 bases). The V gene's germline CDR1 is KGHSH and CDR2 LQKENI. Trimming left V 6 bases short and J 0 bases short, with 19 bases between. This CDR3 region has 17 residues. The CDR3 region has the DNA TGTGCCAGCTCCCGTAATACAGGATCTACTAGCACAGATACGCAGTATTTT. It yields the protein CASSRNTGSTSTDTQYF.

The chain uses TRBV28 and TRBJ2-7; D is unclear. Germline V CDR1 and CDR2: MDHEN, SYDVKM. V was pared by 7 bases and J by 4 bases, with 14 bases between. The CDR3 spans 13 residues. CDR3 nucleotides: TGTGCCAGCACCAATCCTCACCGGTACGAGCAGTACTTC. The encoded protein is CASTNPHRYEQYF.

The CDR3 here is CASSPLRQQETQYF. In DNA, the CDR3 is TGTGCCAGCTCACCACTACGTCAGCAAGAGACCCAGTACTTC. The rearrangement uses TRBV18 and TRBJ2-5, with D hard to call. CDR1 and CDR2 from the germline V gene are KGHSH and LQKENI. V dropped 1 base and J dropped 2 bases, with 8 bases sitting between them. This CDR3 has 14 amino acids.

This clonotype was seen a few times. V gene TRBV29-1 combines with J gene TRBJ1-1, with 8 nucleotides matching TRBD1. Germline values: CDR1 SQVTM, CDR2 ANQGSEA. V dropped 4 bases and J dropped 4; count of bases not matched to a gene: 8. The CDR3 consists of 14 residues. Written as DNA, the CDR3 is TGCAGCGTTGCTCTGGGTACAGGGGGCACTGAAGCTTTCTTT. Translation gives CSVALGTGGTEAFF.

This chain uses TRBV5-1 with TRBJ2-3; no clear D. The germline V gene has CDR1 SGHRS and CDR2 YFSETQ. This CDR3 is built from 17 residues. V lost 0 bases and J 3 bases, leaving 17 bases between the germline ends. CDR3 in amino acids: CASSLGMSSRWTDTQYF. The DNA for the CDR3 is TGCGCCAGCAGCTTGGGGATGTCTAGTCGTTGGACAGATACGCAGTATTTT.

This clonotype was counted a few times. V usage is TRBV4-3 and J usage is TRBJ2-6, with 10 bases fitting TRBD2. Losses at the gene ends were 6 bases for V and 4 bases for J; bases not matched to a gene: 3. The CDR3 sequence is 15 residues long. Germline CDR1 and CDR2: LGHNA and YSLEER. The CDR3 reads CASRAGGAGANVLTF. The CDR3 DNA is TGCGCCAGCAGAGCGGGAGGGGCCGGGGCCAACGTCCTGACTTTC.

This chain joins TRBV7-8 and TRBJ2-7; the match to TRBD1 covers 7 bases. The CDR3 spans 14 residues. J gave up 8 bases and V 1 base, and 8 bases lay outside the gene matches. The V gene's germline CDR1 is SGHVS and CDR2 FQNEAQ. CDR3 sequence reads: CASSLVETGSKQYF. CDR3 in DNA: TGTGCCAGCAGCTTAGTCGAGACAGGGAGCAAGCAGTACTTC.

This chain uses TRBV20-1 with TRBJ2-5; D is possibly TRBD1 or TRBD2 (5 bases each). V was clipped by 4 bases and J by 1 base, with 13 bases between them. The CDR3 has 14 residues. Germline CDR1 is DFQATT and CDR2 is SNEGSKA (reference sequence). This chain's CDR3 is CSAKRRGGQETQYF. The CDR3 DNA is TGCAGTGCTAAGAGGCGTGGGGGCCAAGAGACCCAGTACTTC.

This rearrangement joins TRBV13 to TRBJ2-4, with no clear D. The V end lost 2 bases, the J end lost 0 bases, and 14 bases lay between the germline ends. Germline lookup yields CDR1 PRHDT and CDR2 FYEKMQ (reference sequence). This CDR3 is 17 amino acids long. The CDR3: CASSLIGQFGAKNIQYF. The DNA for the CDR3 is TGTGCCAGCAGCTTAATTGGGCAGTTCGGAGCCAAAAACATTCAGTACTTC.